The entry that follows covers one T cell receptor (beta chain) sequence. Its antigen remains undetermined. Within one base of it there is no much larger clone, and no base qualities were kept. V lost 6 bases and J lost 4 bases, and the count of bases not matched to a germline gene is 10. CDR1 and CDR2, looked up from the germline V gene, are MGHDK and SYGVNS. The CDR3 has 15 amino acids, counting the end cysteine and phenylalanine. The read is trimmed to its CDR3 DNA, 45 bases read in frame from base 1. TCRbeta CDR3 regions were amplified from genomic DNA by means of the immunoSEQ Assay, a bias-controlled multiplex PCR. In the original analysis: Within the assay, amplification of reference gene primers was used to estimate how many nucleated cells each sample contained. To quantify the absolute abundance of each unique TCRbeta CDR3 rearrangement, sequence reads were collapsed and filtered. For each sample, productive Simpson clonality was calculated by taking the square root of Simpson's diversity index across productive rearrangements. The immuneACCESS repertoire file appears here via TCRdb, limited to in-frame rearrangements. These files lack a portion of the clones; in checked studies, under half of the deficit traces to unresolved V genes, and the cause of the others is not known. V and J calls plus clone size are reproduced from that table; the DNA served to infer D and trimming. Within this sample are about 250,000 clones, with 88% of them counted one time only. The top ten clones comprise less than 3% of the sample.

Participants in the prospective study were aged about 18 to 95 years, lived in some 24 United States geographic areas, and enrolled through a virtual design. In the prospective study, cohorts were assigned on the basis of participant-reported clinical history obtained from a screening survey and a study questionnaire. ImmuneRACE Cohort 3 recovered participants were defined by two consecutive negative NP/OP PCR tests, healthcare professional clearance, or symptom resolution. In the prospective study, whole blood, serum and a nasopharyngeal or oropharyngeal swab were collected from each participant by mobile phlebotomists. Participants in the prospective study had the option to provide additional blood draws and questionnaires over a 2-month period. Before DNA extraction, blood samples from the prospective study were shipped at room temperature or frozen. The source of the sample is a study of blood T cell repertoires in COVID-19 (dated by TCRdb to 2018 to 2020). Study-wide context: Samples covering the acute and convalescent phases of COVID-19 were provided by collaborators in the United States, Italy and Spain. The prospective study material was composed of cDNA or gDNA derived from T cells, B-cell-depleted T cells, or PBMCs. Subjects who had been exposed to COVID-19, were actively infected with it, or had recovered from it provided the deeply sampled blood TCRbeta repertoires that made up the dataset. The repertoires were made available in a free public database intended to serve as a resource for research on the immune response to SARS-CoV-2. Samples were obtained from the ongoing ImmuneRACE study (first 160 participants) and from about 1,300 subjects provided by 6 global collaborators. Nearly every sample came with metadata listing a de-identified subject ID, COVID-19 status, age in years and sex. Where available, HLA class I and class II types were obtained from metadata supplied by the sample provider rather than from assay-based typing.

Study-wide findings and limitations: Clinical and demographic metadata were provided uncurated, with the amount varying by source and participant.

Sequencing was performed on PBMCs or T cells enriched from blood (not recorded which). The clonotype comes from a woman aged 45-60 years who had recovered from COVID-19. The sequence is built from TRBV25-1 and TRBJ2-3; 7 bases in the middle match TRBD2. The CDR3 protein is CASSLSGPRADTQYF. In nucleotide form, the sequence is TGTGCCAGCAGCCTTAGCGGGCCGCGGGCAGATACGCAGTATTTT.